The clone carrying this T cell receptor (beta chain) was recorded many times. The antigen remains undetermined. These data come from a study of T cell repertoires in cytomegalovirus infection. Study as a whole: Both CMV infection and a matching HLA type were indicated by public TCR beta signatures. Study-wide results and limits: CMV carriers with the relevant HLA were identified by cumulative public TCR beta family frequency. CMV-specific TCR beta clonotypes restricted by HLA-C were the ones dominating the ex vivo response.

Germline CDR1 DFQATT, CDR2 SNEGSKA (reference sequence). The CDR3 covers 13 residues. With 3 bases removed from V and 1 base from J, the gap between germline ends came to 9 bases. TCRdb itself ran the reads through MiXCR, one entry per CDR3 protein. The data contain some 250,000 distinct CDR3 sequences, roughly 10% of them singletons. The rearrangement joins TRBV20-1 to TRBJ2-5; possibly TRBD2 for D (6 bases). The sequencing input was PBMCs. The sequence was obtained from a human donor in good health (CMV status not recorded). Some clones in this sample may be carry-over from other donors' samples. The CDR3 sequence: CSASTRGQETQYF. Here the CDR3 DNA reads TGCAGTGCTAGTACGCGGGGCCAAGAGACCCAGTACTTC.